One sample yielded the 26 T cell receptor beta chains listed below, sequenced in a study of blood T cell repertoires in COVID-19. The data were produced by immunoSEQ multiplex PCR, yet TCRdb's version contains in-frame clones alone and is incomplete. The sample consists of 110,000 or so clones, over 75% of them appearing once. Sequenced sample: peripheral blood. These receptors were obtained from a man over 45 with acute or convalescent COVID-19.

This clone appeared a few times. The CDR3 DNA is TGCGCCAGCAGCTTTTCTAGCGGGAGTTACGAGCAGTACTTC. This encodes CASSFSSGSYEQYF. The gene calls are TRBV5-1 and TRBJ2-7, with TRBD2 matching 10 bases. Losses at the gene ends were 2 bases for V and 4 bases for J; bases not matched to a gene: 3. Germline lookup yields CDR1 SGHRS and CDR2 YFSETQ. The CDR3 runs to 14 residues.

The CDR3 coding sequence is TGTGCCAGCAGCTTAGCGGGGGGGTTCGAGCAGTACTTC. It yields the protein CASSLAGGFEQYF. The chain carries TRBV7-8 and TRBJ2-7; 7 nucleotides agree with TRBD2. Trimming cost V 0 bases and J 6 bases; bases outside gene matches: 2. The CDR3 covers 13 residues. CDR1 SGHVS and CDR2 FQNEAQ come from the germline V gene.

The sample holds one count of this clone. The V call is TRBV5-4, the J call TRBJ1-3, with 7 bases that match TRBD1. CDR1 is SGHNT and CDR2 is YYREEE in the germline V gene (reference sequence). The CDR3 is made up of 14 amino acids. The junction had 5 bases not matched to a gene; V was cut back by 4 bases and J by 4 bases. The CDR3 reads CASSLTGDGNTIYF. The CDR3 region has the DNA TGTGCCAGCAGCCTAACAGGGGACGGAAACACCATATATTTT.

This clone came up once. V is TRBV28 and J is TRBJ1-4; TRBD1 matches at 7 bases. V lost 5 bases to trimming and J lost 8 bases; unmatched junction nucleotides: 11. The germline CDR1 and CDR2 sequences are MDHEN and SYDVKM. This CDR3 has 15 residues. The CDR3 sequence is CASSPTGVSGEKLFF. CDR3 nucleotide sequence: TGTGCCAGCAGTCCTACAGGGGTTTCTGGAGAAAAACTGTTTTTT. The full variable domain, completed using reference TRBV28 and TRBJ1-4, is DVKVTQSSRYLVKRTGEKVFLECVQDMDHENMFWYRQDPGLGLRLIYFSYDVKMKEKGDIPEGYSVSREKKERFSLILESASTNQTSMYLCASSPTGVSGEKLFFGSGTQLSVL.

V is TRBV29-1 and J is TRBJ1-1, with TRBD1 matching over 7 bases. Per the germline V gene, CDR1 is SQVTM and CDR2 is ANQGSEA. The CDR3 consists of 13 residues. Germline trimming cut 5 bases from V and 0 bases from J; bases unmatched to any gene: 3. The CDR3 loop reads CSVQQGMNTEAFF. As DNA, the CDR3 is TGCAGCGTTCAACAGGGGATGAACACTGAAGCTTTCTTT.

The rearrangement links TRBV19 to TRBJ2-3; TRBD2 matches 15 bases. Germline assignment: CDR1 LNHDA and CDR2 SQIVND (reference sequence). V lost 5 bases, J lost 4 bases, and 4 bases stayed unmatched. The CDR3 has 16 residues. The CDR3 region has the DNA TGTGCCAGTAGTCGGACTAGCGGGAGGGCCGCAGATACGCAGTATTTT. Protein sequence: CASSRTSGRAADTQYF.

The gene calls are TRBV10-3 and TRBJ1-1; 8 bases fit TRBD1. This CDR3 has 15 amino acids. Germline V gives CDR1 ENHRY, CDR2 SYGVKD. The ends lost 7 bases at V and 1 base at J; junction bases unmatched: 8. This CDR3 is CAIKMTGVENTEAFF. CDR3 DNA: TGTGCCATCAAGATGACAGGGGTCGAGAACACTGAAGCTTTCTTT.

The V call is TRBV18, the J call TRBJ2-7, with D possibly TRBD2 on 5 matching bases. V lost 7 bases and J lost 7, with 14 bases in between. CDR1 is KGHSH, CDR2 LQKENI, per germline. The CDR3 has 12 amino acids. CDR3: CASLTVTGEQYF. CDR3 bases: TGTGCCAGCTTAACCGTCACGGGGGAGCAGTACTTC. Supplemented by reference TRBV18 and TRBJ2-7, the full variable domain reads NAGVMQNPRHLVRRRGQEARLRCSPMKGHSHVYWYRQLPEEGLKFMVYLQKENIIDESGMPKERFSAEFPKEGPSILRIQQVVRGDSAAYFCASLTVTGEQYFGPGTRLTVT.

The chain uses TRBV6-5 and TRBJ2-1; D is ambiguous. The CDR3 sequence is 13 residues long. V gave up 1 base and J gave up 5 bases, with 6 bases separating them. The germline V gene has CDR1 MNHEY and CDR2 SVGAGI. The CDR3 sequence is CASSYFRDNEQFF. CDR3 nucleotide sequence: TGTGCCAGCAGTTACTTTCGGGACAATGAGCAGTTCTTC.

This clone has more than one count but fewer than ten. The J gene is TRBJ2-1, the V gene TRBV6-2 or TRBV6-3, with D possibly TRBD2 on 5 matching bases. CDR1 and CDR2 from the germline V gene are MNHEY and SVGEGT. This CDR3 is 15 amino acids long. The germline V and J ends were trimmed by 4 bases and 9 bases, with 19 bases remaining between them. CDR3 loop: CASSSNVDYLREQFF. CDR3 nucleotide sequence: TGTGCCAGCAGTTCCAATGTCGACTATCTACGTGAGCAGTTCTTC.

The chain links TRBV4-2 to TRBJ1-3, with D unresolved. V dropped 1 base and J dropped 4 bases, with 8 bases sitting between them. This CDR3 has 14 amino acids. Looked up from germline, CDR1 is LGHNA and CDR2 is YNFKEQ. The CDR3 spells CASSQGAPGNTIYF. CDR3 DNA sequence: TGTGCCAGCAGCCAAGGAGCACCAGGAAACACCATATATTTT.

This clone was seen a handful of times. The chain combines TRBV2 with TRBJ2-7; D is unclear. The CDR3 is 14 residues long. Germline values: CDR1 SNHLY, CDR2 FYNNEI. V dropped 1 base and J dropped 0 bases, with 7 bases sitting between them. The CDR3 sequence is CASSEGLRSYEQYF. The CDR3 nucleotides read TGTGCCAGCAGTGAAGGTTTGCGCTCCTACGAGCAGTACTTC.

The chain links TRBV18 to TRBJ2-7, with D tentatively TRBD2 (5 bases). Germline loops: CDR1 KGHSH, CDR2 LQKENI. The CDR3 spans 14 residues. Between the trimmed V and J ends, which lost 6 bases and 3 bases, there was a span of 15 bases. CDR3 nucleotide sequence: TGTGCCAGCTCCCCCGGGGTTTCCCTCTACGAGCAGTACTTC. Its protein product is CASSPGVSLYEQYF.

V usage is TRBV6-6 and J usage is TRBJ1-5; D may be TRBD1 (5 bases). V dropped 5 bases and J dropped 6 bases, with 8 bases sitting between them. The germline V gene encodes CDR1 MNHNY and CDR2 SVGAGI (reference sequence). CDR3 length equals 12 residues. CDR3 coding DNA: TGTGCCAGCAGTCTTGACAGTCAGCCCCAGCATTTT. Residues: CASSLDSQPQHF.

This clone was counted ten times or more. CDR3 nucleotide sequence: TGCGCCAGCACGGAGGGGAGTGGCACCGGGGAGCTGTTTTTT. Translated, it gives CASTEGSGTGELFF. This chain joins TRBV10-1 and TRBJ2-2, with D tentatively TRBD2 (6 bases). Looked up from germline, CDR1 is WNHNN and CDR2 is SYGVQD (reference sequence). With 7 bases removed from V and 4 bases from J, the gap between germline ends came to 13 bases. The CDR3 is made up of 14 amino acids.

V is TRBV6-6 and J is TRBJ2-6; 8 bases fit TRBD1. The CDR3 consists of 19 residues. V trimming: 6 bases; J trimming: 0 bases; junction bases outside the gene matches: 13. CDR1 is MNHNY, CDR2 SVGAGI, per germline (reference sequence). The CDR3 coding sequence is TGTGCCAGCAGCTTGGACAGGGTCATAGGGTCCTCTGGGGCCAACGTCCTGACTTTC. Its protein product is CASSLDRVIGSSGANVLTF.

J is TRBJ2-7 and V is TRBV18, with 8 positions matching TRBD1. With 2 bases clipped from V and 7 bases from J, the junction kept 10 bases outside the gene matches. This CDR3 comprises 15 residues. Germline-derived CDR1 and CDR2 are KGHSH and LQKENI. The CDR3 DNA reads as TGTGCCAGCTCACCAAACGGACAGGGAGTGTATGAGCAGTACTTC. Its translation: CASSPNGQGVYEQYF.

J is TRBJ2-7 and V is TRBV4-1; 9 positions agree with TRBD1. The CDR3 is 15 amino acids. CDR1 and CDR2 (germline): MGHRA, YSYEKL. V dropped 3 bases and J dropped 0; count of bases not matched to a gene: 3. The CDR3 coding sequence is TGCGCCAGCAGCCAGGGGACAGGGATCTCCTACGAGCAGTACTTC. Its translation is CASSQGTGISYEQYF.

Of note for this clone: One end of the junction is discordant with germline, which a read error may explain. Other nucleotide sequences in the sample specify the same CDR3. The chain joins TRBV15 to TRBJ2-7; 10 positions agree with TRBD2. Germline V gene sequence: CDR1 LNHNV, CDR2 YYDKDF (reference sequence). The CDR3 is made up of 18 amino acids. As DNA, the CDR3 is TGCGCCACCAGCAGAAACTTAAACCTAGCGGGAGCCTCCTACGAGCAGTACTTC. Translating it yields CATSRNLNLAGASYEQYF.

This clone came up a few times. The genes are TRBV4-1 and TRBJ1-5; D remains unclear. CDR3 length equals 17 residues. With 0 bases removed from V and 2 bases from J, the gap between germline ends came to 14 bases. The germline V gene encodes CDR1 MGHRA and CDR2 YSYEKL. The CDR3 DNA reads TGCGCCAGCAGCCAAGAGTTGGCAGTTATTCGCAATCAGCCCCAGCATTTT. Amino acids: CASSQELAVIRNQPQHF.

There are a few counts of this clone. This CDR3 reads CASRPGQVESPLHF. The CDR3 coding sequence is TGTGCCAGCAGACCCGGACAGGTGGAATCACCCCTCCACTTT. The chain combines TRBV5-4 with TRBJ1-6, with 7 bases lining up with TRBD1. The CDR3 has 14 amino acids. V was pared by 5 bases and J by 10 bases, with 9 bases of the junction left unmatched. Looked up from germline, CDR1 is SGHNT and CDR2 is YYREEE (reference sequence).

The V call is TRBV2, the J call TRBJ2-7; 10 bases map to TRBD1. Per germline, CDR1 SNHLY and CDR2 FYNNEI. Germline trimming cut 6 bases from V and 0 bases from J; bases unmatched to any gene: 5. CDR3 size: 15 residues. In DNA form, the CDR3 reads TGTGCCAGCAGCGGGGACAGGGGAAGCTCCTACGAGCAGTACTTC. Encoded protein: CASSGDRGSSYEQYF.

The CDR3 is CSVGTGGNHGYTF. The CDR3 bases are TGCAGCGTTGGGACAGGGGGCAATCATGGCTACACCTTC. The chain carries TRBV29-1 and TRBJ1-2, with 11 bases that match TRBD1. Per germline, CDR1 SQVTM and CDR2 ANQGSEA. J was trimmed by 6 bases and V by 4 bases; bases with no gene match: 4. The CDR3 has 13 amino acids.

This clone was detected once. DNA for the CDR3: TGTGCCAGCAGTTCGGACAGGGTCACCTACGAGCAGTACTTC. It encodes CASSSDRVTYEQYF. The V call is TRBV6-1, the J call TRBJ2-7; 8 bases fit TRBD1. From germline, CDR1 is MNHNS and CDR2 SASEGT. Trimming cost V 5 bases and J 2 bases; bases outside gene matches: 5. The CDR3 has 14 amino acids.

V and J are TRBV5-8 and TRBJ2-1; 8 nucleotides agree with TRBD2. From germline, CDR1 is SGHTS and CDR2 YDEGEE. The CDR3 runs 17 residues. V lost 4 bases, J lost 7 bases, and 16 bases stayed unmatched. CDR3 sequence reads: CASSNGRYSGRGNEQFF. CDR3 DNA sequence: TGTGCCAGCAGCAACGGACGTTACAGCGGGAGAGGAAATGAGCAGTTCTTC.

The chain employs TRBV7-9 and TRBJ2-2; tentative D call: TRBD2 (6 bases). Trimming pared 5 bases from V and 0 bases from J, leaving 13 bases between. CDR1 is SEHNR and CDR2 is FQNEAQ in the germline V gene (reference sequence). This CDR3 comprises 16 residues. The CDR3 sequence is CASSRRTGANTGELFF. CDR3 nucleotides: TGTGCCAGCAGCCGGCGAACGGGGGCGAACACCGGGGAGCTGTTTTTT.